A single sample gave rise to the 10 T cell receptor beta chains below, sequenced in a study of blood T cell repertoires in COVID-19. The table came from immunoSEQ multiplex PCR; TCRdb's copy has only in-frame clones and leaves some out. The data hold about 210,000 clones, with approximately 86% observed a single time. Source material: peripheral blood. The receptors were sampled from a middle-aged man with acute or convalescent COVID-19.

The chain carries TRBV6-6 and TRBJ2-7, with D perhaps matching TRBD2 (5 bases). The CDR3 consists of 13 residues. Trimming pared 5 bases from V and 3 bases from J, leaving 11 bases between. CDR1 and CDR2 from the germline V gene are MNHNY and SVGAGI (reference sequence). Here the CDR3 DNA reads TGTGCCAGCAGTGATACGGGGTACTACGAGCAGTACTTC. It encodes CASSDTGYYEQYF.

The chain combines TRBV2 with TRBJ1-3; D is uncertain. V lost 7 bases, J lost 0 bases, and 16 bases lay in between. The CDR3 has 16 residues. Germline lookup yields CDR1 SNHLY and CDR2 FYNNEI. CDR3 in DNA: TGTGCCAGCATCACGACGAGGGTTAGCTCTGGAAACACCATATATTTT. Translated, it gives CASITTRVSSGNTIYF.

The chain has TRBV6-1 and TRBJ2-5, with 9 bases matching TRBD2. CDR3 length equals 16 residues. J was trimmed by 5 bases and V by 2 bases; bases with no gene match: 9. Germline loops: CDR1 MNHNS, CDR2 SASEGT. The CDR3 DNA reads TGTGCCAGCAGTGAAAATGGGGCGGGAGGGCTGGAGACCCAGTACTTC. Translation gives CASSENGAGGLETQYF.

V gene TRBV5-1 combines with J gene TRBJ1-2; 7 bases map to TRBD1. V gave up 2 bases and J gave up 3 bases; unmatched junction bases: 4. Germline V gives CDR1 SGHRS, CDR2 YFSETQ. This CDR3 is 14 amino acids long. The CDR3 reads CASSLGQEHYGYTF. The CDR3 DNA reads as TGCGCCAGCAGCTTAGGACAGGAACACTATGGCTACACCTTC.

The genes are TRBV5-1 and TRBJ1-2; 8 positions agree with TRBD1. Looked up from germline, CDR1 is SGHRS and CDR2 is YFSETQ. Trimming at V came to 0 bases and at J to 5 bases, leaving 3 bases not matched to a gene. The CDR3 spans 14 residues. The CDR3 DNA is TGCGCCAGCAGCTTGGAGCAGGGGGCTTATGGCTACACCTTC. This encodes CASSLEQGAYGYTF.

This chain connects TRBV3-1 (or the pseudogene TRBV3-2) to TRBJ1-4, with 11 bases that match TRBD1. The germline gives CDR1 LGHDT, CDR2 YNNKEL (reference sequence). This CDR3 is built from 17 residues. The V and J ends lost 4 bases and 8 bases, in that order; junction bases with no gene match: 12. The CDR3 here is CASSPNGPGQGVEKLFF. Here the CDR3 DNA reads TGTGCCAGCAGCCCAAACGGACCGGGACAGGGGGTGGAAAAACTGTTTTTT.

J is TRBJ1-5 and V is TRBV19; possibly TRBD1 for D (5 bases). The CDR3 length is 14 residues. V was clipped by 2 bases and J by 6 bases, with 11 bases between them. Germline V lookup: CDR1 LNHDA, CDR2 SQIVND (reference sequence). The CDR3 nucleotides read TGTGCCAGTAGTATATCCAGGGTAGGTCAGCCCCAGCATTTT. Its translation: CASSISRVGQPQHF.

The chain carries TRBV6-2 or TRBV6-3 and TRBJ2-5; 11 nucleotides agree with TRBD2. With V trimmed by 2 bases and J by 5 bases, 4 bases remained unmatched. The CDR3 extends over 15 amino acids. Germline V lookup: CDR1 MNHEY, CDR2 SVGEGT. DNA for the CDR3: TGTGCCAGCAGTTACCCTACTAGCGGGAGCGAGACCCAGTACTTC. It encodes CASSYPTSGSETQYF.

This clone appeared a few times. In DNA, the CDR3 is TGTGCCAGCAGTCCTCCGTCTAGGAAGCAGTATTTT. It specifies CASSPPSRKQYF. The chain links TRBV12-3 or TRBV12-4 to TRBJ2-3; D unclear. The CDR3 contains 12 residues. Trimming stripped 5 bases from V and 11 bases from J, with 14 bases between.

This clone was counted a few times. The gene calls are TRBV28 and TRBJ2-7, with 12 positions matching TRBD1. Germline values: CDR1 MDHEN, CDR2 SYDVKM. Germline trimming cut 4 bases from V and 4 bases from J; bases unmatched to any gene: 11. CDR3 length: 17 residues. CDR3 bases: TGTGCCAGCAGTTCCCGAAGGCCGGGACAGGGGGCTTACGAGCAGTACTTC. It is translated as CASSSRRPGQGAYEQYF. The variable domain in full, completed from reference TRBV28 and TRBJ2-7, reads DVKVTQSSRYLVKRTGEKVFLECVQDMDHENMFWYRQDPGLGLRLIYFSYDVKMKEKGDIPEGYSVSREKKERFSLILESASTNQTSMYLCASSSRRPGQGAYEQYFGPGTRLTVT.